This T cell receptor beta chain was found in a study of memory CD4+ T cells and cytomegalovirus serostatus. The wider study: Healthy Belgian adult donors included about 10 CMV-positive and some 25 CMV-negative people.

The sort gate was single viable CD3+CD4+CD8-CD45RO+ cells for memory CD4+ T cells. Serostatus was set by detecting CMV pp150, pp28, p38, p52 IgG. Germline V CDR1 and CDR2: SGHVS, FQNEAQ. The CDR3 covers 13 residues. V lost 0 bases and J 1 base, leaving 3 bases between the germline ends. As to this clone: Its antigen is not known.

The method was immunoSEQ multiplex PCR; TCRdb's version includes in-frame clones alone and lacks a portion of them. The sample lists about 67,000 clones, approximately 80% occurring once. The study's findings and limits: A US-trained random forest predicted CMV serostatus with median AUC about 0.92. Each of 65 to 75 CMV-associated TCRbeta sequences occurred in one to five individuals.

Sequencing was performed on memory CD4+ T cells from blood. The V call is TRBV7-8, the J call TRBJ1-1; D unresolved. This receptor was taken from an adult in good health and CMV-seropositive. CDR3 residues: CASSLAPNTEAFF. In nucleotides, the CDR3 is TGTGCCAGCAGCTTAGCCCCGAACACTGAAGCTTTCTTT.